A selection of T cell receptor beta chains follows, all from one sample in a study of OX40 agonist ivuxolimab in advanced cancers. Sequenced by immunoSEQ multiplex PCR; TCRdb stores in-frame clones only, minus some. The sample contains roughly 48,000 clones, around 84% of which appear only once. Sequenced here: CD4+ or CD8+ T cells sorted from blood, sampled in a trial of the OX40 agonist ivuxolimab. Every receptor here comes from an adult with an advanced solid tumor such as melanoma, head and neck, liver or kidney cancer. CDR3s include the opening cysteine and the closing phenylalanine or tryptophan. The D gene is left open where the match is weak. Size is stated for part of the rows, as once, few or many counts, or as a class when the clone is expanded.

D gene,V gene,J gene,clone size,CDR3 protein,CDR3 DNA
NA,TRBV11-2,TRBJ2-1,NA,CASSFGGAYNEQFF,TGTGCCAGCAGCTTTGGCGGAGCCTACAATGAGCAGTTCTTC
TRBD1,TRBV7-9,TRBJ2-5,few,CASSSRQGLLVSSQYF,TGTGCCAGCAGCTCCCGACAGGGTTTGCTTGTATCCTCCCAGTACTTC
NA,TRBV4-1,TRBJ2-7,NA,CASSQEEHYEQYF,TGCGCCAGCAGTCAAGAGGAACACTACGAGCAGTACTTC
NA,TRBV9,TRBJ1-5,NA,CASSVGRTNQPQHF,TGTGCCAGCAGCGTAGGGAGGACCAATCAGCCCCAGCATTTT
TRBD2,TRBV6-5,TRBJ2-1,NA,CASTRGGRNEQFF,TGTGCCAGCACCCGGGGGGGCCGTAATGAGCAGTTCTTC
NA,TRBV7-2,TRBJ1-1,NA,CASSSQANTEAFF,TGTGCCAGCAGCTCCCAGGCGAACACTGAAGCTTTCTTT
NA,TRBV27,TRBJ2-2,few,CASSLGGTTTGELFF,TGTGCCAGCAGTTTAGGTGGGACAACCACCGGGGAGCTGTTTTTT
TRBD1,TRBV11-2,TRBJ1-1,medium-sized,CASSLRWGQVDTEAFF,TGTGCCAGCAGCTTAAGGTGGGGACAGGTAGACACTGAAGCTTTCTTT
NA,TRBV18,TRBJ1-2,NA,CASSPALDFNYGYTF,TGTGCCAGCTCACCCGCGTTGGATTTTAACTATGGCTACACCTTC
NA,TRBV5-6,TRBJ2-7,NA,CASSSEVRYEQYF,TGTGCCAGCAGCTCGGAGGTCCGATACGAGCAGTACTTC
NA,TRBV19,TRBJ1-1,NA,CASTWGFGDTEAFF,TGTGCCAGTACCTGGGGGTTTGGGGACACTGAAGCTTTCTTT
NA,TRBV5-4,TRBJ1-1,NA,CASSLDPQGNTEAFF,TGTGCCAGCAGCTTGGATCCCCAGGGGAACACTGAAGCTTTCTTT
TRBD2,TRBV27,TRBJ2-5,NA,CASSDSGGAAETQYF,TGTGCCAGCTCTGATAGCGGGGGGGCCGCGGAGACCCAGTACTTC
NA,TRBV18,TRBJ2-7,once,CASSATPGGDEQYF,TGTGCCAGCTCAGCCACTCCCGGAGGGGACGAGCAGTACTTC
NA,TRBV5-1,TRBJ2-1,NA,CASSLEIRYNEQFF,TGCGCCAGCAGCTTGGAAATTAGGTACAATGAGCAGTTCTTC
NA,TRBV30,TRBJ2-2,NA,CAWRGRAGELFF,TGTGCCTGGAGGGGACGGGCCGGGGAGCTGTTTTTT
TRBD1,TRBV14,TRBJ2-7,NA,CASSQEDRGPYEQYF,TGTGCCAGCAGCCAAGAGGACAGGGGCCCCTACGAGCAGTACTTC
NA,TRBV10-3,TRBJ2-3,NA,CAISERLGRGDTQYF,TGTGCCATCAGTGAGCGGCTAGGACGGGGGGATACGCAGTATTTT
TRBD2,TRBV19,TRBJ2-3,NA,CASSMGIAGVADTQYF,TGTGCCAGTAGTATGGGGATAGCGGGAGTCGCAGATACGCAGTATTTT
NA,TRBV7-3,TRBJ2-3,NA,CASSHIGGGPTDTQYF,TGTGCCAGCAGCCATATCGGCGGGGGCCCCACAGATACGCAGTATTTT
TRBD2,TRBV30,TRBJ2-5,NA,CAWSESGVVQETQYF,TGTGCCTGGAGTGAAAGCGGGGTGGTCCAAGAGACCCAGTACTTC
TRBD1,TRBV6-1,TRBJ2-5,NA,CASSELQGETQYF,TGTGCCAGCAGTGAACTACAGGGGGAGACCCAGTACTTC
TRBD2,TRBV7-9,TRBJ2-3,NA,CASSFSGVTDTQYF,TGTGCCAGCAGCTTTAGCGGGGTCACAGATACGCAGTATTTT
NA,TRBV18,TRBJ2-3,NA,CASSPASTDTQYF,TGTGCCAGCTCGCCGGCGAGCACAGATACGCAGTATTTT
TRBD1,TRBV29-1,TRBJ2-7,NA,CSVDGTGDPYEQYF,TGCAGCGTTGATGGGACAGGGGATCCCTACGAGCAGTACTTC
NA,TRBV11-3,TRBJ2-3,once,CASSPSLGEGTDTQYF,TGTGCCAGCAGCCCCTCCCTCGGGGAAGGCACAGATACGCAGTATTTT
NA,TRBV7-6,TRBJ2-2,once,CASSLGSGTGELFF,TGTGCCAGCAGCTTGGGGTCTGGCACCGGGGAGCTGTTTTTT
NA,TRBV27,TRBJ2-1,NA,CASSPKRAAYNEQFF,TGTGCCAGCAGTCCCAAGCGGGCCGCCTACAATGAGCAGTTCTTC
NA,TRBV14,TRBJ2-5,once,CASGWAETQYF,TGTGCCAGCGGCTGGGCGGAGACCCAGTACTTC
NA,TRBV28,TRBJ2-2,NA,CASTPSWPSRTGELFF,TGTGCCAGCACTCCCAGTTGGCCCTCGAGGACCGGGGAGCTGTTTTTT
TRBD1,TRBV29-1,TRBJ1-1,NA,CSASTGGVPEAFF,TGCAGCGCATCGACAGGGGGCGTCCCTGAAGCTTTCTTT
TRBD2,TRBV4-1,TRBJ2-3,NA,CASSQEKLAGGPVRDTQYF,TGCGCCAGCAGCCAAGAGAAGCTAGCGGGGGGGCCTGTGCGGGATACGCAGTATTTT
NA,TRBV9,TRBJ1-4,NA,CASSPPWRTMADEKLFF,TGTGCCAGCAGCCCCCCTTGGCGCACTATGGCGGATGAAAAACTGTTTTTT
NA,TRBV27,TRBJ2-7,few,CASGFIQGGEQYF,TGTGCCAGCGGATTCATACAGGGAGGCGAGCAGTACTTC
NA,TRBV9,TRBJ2-7,NA,CASSVDVEGYEQYF,TGTGCCAGCAGCGTGGACGTAGAGGGCTACGAGCAGTACTTC
TRBD2,TRBV9,TRBJ2-2,NA,CASSVLAGDAGELFF,TGTGCCAGCAGCGTACTAGCGGGAGATGCCGGGGAGCTGTTTTTT
NA,TRBV7-2,TRBJ2-5,NA,CASSLESGAETQYF,TGTGCCAGCAGCTTAGAGTCCGGGGCGGAGACCCAGTACTTC
NA,TRBV11-1,TRBJ2-7,NA,CASSPVGREQYF,TGTGCCAGCAGCCCCGTGGGACGCGAGCAGTACTTC
NA,TRBV7-2,TRBJ2-2,NA,CASSLEVGTGELFF,TGTGCCAGCAGCTTAGAGGTGGGAACCGGGGAGCTGTTTTTT
NA,TRBV30,TRBJ1-3,NA,CAWSVGFSGNTIYF,TGTGCCTGGAGTGTGGGTTTCTCTGGAAACACCATATATTTT
TRBD2,TRBV4-2,TRBJ2-1,once,CASSLTSGSSSYNEQFF,TGTGCCAGCAGCCTGACTAGCGGTTCGAGCTCCTACAATGAGCAGTTCTTC